This record covers a single T cell receptor beta chain. The V end lost 6 bases, the J end lost 4 bases, and 18 bases lay between the germline ends. Germline CDR1 is MNHEY and CDR2 is SVGAGI. The CDR3 loop spans 15 amino acids. The sample is drawn from a study of cytomegalovirus exposure and HLA in healthy donors. The assay was immunoSEQ multiplex PCR, and TCRdb's table has in-frame clones only and misses some. The sample yields about 160,000 clones, roughly 86% seen once. The donors formed part of the approximately 110-subject validation cohort, distinct from the roughly 600-subject first cohort. The rearrangement joins TRBV6-5 to TRBJ1-2, with D possibly being TRBD1 (5 bases). This TCR derives from a man between 18 and 29 years old in good health and CMV-seropositive. The specimen was PBMCs. CDR3 bases: TGTGCCAGCAGGCGAATCGGGGGGAATAGCTATGGCTACACCTTC. Its protein product is CASRRIGGNSYGYTF.